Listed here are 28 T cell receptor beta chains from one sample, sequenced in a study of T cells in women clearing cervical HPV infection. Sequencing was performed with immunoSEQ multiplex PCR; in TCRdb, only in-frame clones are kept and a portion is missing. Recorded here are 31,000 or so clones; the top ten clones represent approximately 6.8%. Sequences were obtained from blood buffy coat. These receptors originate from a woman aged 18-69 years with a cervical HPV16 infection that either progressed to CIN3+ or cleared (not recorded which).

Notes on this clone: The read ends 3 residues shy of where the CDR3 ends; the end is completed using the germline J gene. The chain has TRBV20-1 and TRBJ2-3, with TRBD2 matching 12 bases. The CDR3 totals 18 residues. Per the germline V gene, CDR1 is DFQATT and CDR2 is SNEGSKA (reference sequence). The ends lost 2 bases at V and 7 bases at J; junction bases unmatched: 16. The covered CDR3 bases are TGCAGTGCTAGACCAGGACACTTCCTAGCGGGGGGGGTGAATACG. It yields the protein CSARPGHFLAGGVNT. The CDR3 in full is CSARPGHFLAGGVNTQYF.

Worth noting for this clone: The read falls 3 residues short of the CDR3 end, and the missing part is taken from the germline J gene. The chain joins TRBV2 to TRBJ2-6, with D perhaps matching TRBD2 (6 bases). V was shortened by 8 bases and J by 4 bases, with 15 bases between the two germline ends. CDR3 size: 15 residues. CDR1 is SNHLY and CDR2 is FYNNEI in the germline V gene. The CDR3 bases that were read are TGTGCCAGCGGCCCGGGGGTCCAAGGGGCCAACGTC. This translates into CASGPGVQGANV. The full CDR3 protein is CASGPGVQGANVLTF.

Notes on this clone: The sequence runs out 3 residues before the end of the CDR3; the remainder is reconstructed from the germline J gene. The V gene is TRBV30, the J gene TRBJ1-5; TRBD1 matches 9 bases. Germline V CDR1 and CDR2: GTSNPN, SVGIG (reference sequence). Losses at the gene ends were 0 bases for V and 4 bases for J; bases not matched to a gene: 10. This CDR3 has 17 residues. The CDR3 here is CAWSVRVGQGANQPQHF. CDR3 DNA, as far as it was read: TGTGCCTGGAGTGTACGGGTGGGACAGGGAGCGAATCAGCCC.

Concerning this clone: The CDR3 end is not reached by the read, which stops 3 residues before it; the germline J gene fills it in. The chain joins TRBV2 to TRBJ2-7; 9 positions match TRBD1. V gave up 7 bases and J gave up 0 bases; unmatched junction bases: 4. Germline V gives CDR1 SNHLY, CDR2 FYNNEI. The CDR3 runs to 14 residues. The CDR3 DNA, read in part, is TGTGCCAGCAAGCCGGGACAGGGCTCCTACGAG. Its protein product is CASKPGQGSYE. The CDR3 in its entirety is CASKPGQGSYEQYF. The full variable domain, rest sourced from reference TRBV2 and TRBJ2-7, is EPEVTQTPSHQVTQMGQEVILRCVPISNHLYFYWYRQILGQKVEFLVSFYNNEISEKSEIFDDQFSVERPDGSNFTLKIRSTKLEDSAMYFCASKPGQGSYEQYFGPGTRLTVT.

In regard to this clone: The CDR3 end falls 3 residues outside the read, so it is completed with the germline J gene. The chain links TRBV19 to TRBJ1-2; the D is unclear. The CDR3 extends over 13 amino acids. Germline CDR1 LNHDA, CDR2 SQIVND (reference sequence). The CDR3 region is CASTREPYNDYTF. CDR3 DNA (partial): TGTGCCAGTACGCGGGAGCCCTACAATGAC. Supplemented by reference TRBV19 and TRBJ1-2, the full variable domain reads DGGITQSPKYLFRKEGQNVTLSCEQNLNHDAMYWYRQDPGQGLRLIYYSQIVNDFQKGDIAEGYSVSREKKESFPLTVTSAQKNPTAFYLCASTREPYNDYTFGSGTRLTVV.

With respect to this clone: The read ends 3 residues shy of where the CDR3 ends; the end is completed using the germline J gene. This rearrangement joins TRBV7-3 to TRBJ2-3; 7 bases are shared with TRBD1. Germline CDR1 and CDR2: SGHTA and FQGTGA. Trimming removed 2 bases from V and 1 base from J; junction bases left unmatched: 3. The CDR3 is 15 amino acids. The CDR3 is CASSLLGQRTDTQYF. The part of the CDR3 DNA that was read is TGTGCCAGCAGCTTACTGGGACAGCGCACAGATACG.

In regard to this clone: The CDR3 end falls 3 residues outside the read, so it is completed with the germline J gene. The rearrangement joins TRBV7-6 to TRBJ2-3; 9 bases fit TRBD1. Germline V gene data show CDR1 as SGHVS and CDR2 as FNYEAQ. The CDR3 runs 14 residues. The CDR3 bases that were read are TGTGCCAGCAGCTTAGAACAGGGGGCGAAGCCG. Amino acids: CASSLEQGAKP. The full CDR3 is CASSLEQGAKPQYF.

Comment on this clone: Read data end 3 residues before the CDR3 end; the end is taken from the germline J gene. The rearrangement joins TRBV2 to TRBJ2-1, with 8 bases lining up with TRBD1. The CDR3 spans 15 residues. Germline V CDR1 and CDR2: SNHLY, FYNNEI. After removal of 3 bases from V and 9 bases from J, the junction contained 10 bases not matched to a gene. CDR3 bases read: TGTGCCAGCAGTGAGTCGTGGCAGGGGGCAGGTGAG. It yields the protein CASSESWQGAGE. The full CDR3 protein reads CASSESWQGAGEQFF.

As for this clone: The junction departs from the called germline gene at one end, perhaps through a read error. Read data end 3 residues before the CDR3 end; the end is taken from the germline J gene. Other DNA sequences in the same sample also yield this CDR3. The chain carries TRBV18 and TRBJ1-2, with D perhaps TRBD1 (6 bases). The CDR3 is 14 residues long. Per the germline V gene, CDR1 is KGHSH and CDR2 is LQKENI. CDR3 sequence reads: CASSPTGPNYGYTF. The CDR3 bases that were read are TGTGCCAGTTCACCGACAGGCCCCAACTATGGC.

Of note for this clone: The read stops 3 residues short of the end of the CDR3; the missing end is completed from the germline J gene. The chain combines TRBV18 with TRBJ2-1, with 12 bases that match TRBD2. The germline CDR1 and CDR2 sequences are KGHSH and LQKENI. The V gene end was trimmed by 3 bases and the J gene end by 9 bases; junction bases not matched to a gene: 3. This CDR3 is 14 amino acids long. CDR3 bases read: TGTGCCAGCTCACCGACTAGCGGGAGCCCTGAG. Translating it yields CASSPTSGSPE. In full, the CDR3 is CASSPTSGSPEQFF.

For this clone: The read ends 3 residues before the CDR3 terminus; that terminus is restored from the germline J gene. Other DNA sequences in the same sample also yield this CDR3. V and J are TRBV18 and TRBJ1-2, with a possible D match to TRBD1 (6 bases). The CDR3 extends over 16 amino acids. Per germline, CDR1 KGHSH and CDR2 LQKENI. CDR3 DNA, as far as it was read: TGTGCCAGCTCAGCACGAACTAGCGGGGGGGCCGATACC. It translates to CASSARTSGGADT. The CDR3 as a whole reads CASSARTSGGADTYTF.

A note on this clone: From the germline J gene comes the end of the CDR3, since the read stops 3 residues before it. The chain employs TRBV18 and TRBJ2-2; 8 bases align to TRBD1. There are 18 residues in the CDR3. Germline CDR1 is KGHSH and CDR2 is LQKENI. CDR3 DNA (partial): TGTGCCAGCTCACCCGGGACAGGTCTCCTCTCTGGGGCCAACGTG. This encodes CASSPGTGLLSGANV. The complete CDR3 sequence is CASSPGTGLLSGANVLFF.

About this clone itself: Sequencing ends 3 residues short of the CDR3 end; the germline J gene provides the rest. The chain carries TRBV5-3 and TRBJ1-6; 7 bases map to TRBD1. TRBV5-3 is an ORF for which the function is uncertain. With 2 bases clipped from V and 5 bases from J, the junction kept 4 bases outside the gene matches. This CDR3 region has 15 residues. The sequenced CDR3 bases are TGTGCCAGAAGCTTAAAGACAGGGAATAATTCACCC. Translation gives CARSLKTGNNSP. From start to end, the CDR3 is CARSLKTGNNSPLHF.

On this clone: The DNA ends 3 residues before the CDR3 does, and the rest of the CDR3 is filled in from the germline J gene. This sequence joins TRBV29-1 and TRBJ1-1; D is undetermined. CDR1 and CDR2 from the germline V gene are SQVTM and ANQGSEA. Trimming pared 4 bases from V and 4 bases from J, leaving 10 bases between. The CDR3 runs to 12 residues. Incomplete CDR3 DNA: TGCAGCGTTGTGGTAAGGCCCACTGAA. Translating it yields CSVVVRPTE. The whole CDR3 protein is CSVVVRPTEAFF.

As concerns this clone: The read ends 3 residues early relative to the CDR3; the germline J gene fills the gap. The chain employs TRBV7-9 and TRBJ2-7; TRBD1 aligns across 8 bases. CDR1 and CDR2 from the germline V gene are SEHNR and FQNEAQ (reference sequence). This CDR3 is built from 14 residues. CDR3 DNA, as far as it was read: TGTTCTAGCAGCTTGCAGGGACAGGCCTACGAG. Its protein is CSSSLQGQAYE. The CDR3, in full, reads CSSSLQGQAYEQYF. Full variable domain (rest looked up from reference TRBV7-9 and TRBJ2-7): DTGVSQNPRHKITKRGQNVTFRCDPISEHNRLYWYRQTLGQGPEFLTYFQNEAQLEKSRLLSDRFSAERPKGSFSTLEIQRTEQGDSAMYLCSSSLQGQAYEQYFGPGTRLTVT.

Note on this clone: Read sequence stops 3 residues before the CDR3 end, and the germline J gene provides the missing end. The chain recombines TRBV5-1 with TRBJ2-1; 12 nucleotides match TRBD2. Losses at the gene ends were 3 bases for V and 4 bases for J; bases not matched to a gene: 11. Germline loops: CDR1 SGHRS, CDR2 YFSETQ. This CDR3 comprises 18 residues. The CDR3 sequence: CASSSVSTSGRSYNEQFF. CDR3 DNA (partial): TGCGCCAGCAGCTCCGTCAGTACTAGCGGGAGGAGTTACAATGAG. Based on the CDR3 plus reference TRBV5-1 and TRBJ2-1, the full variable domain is KAGVTQTPRYLIKTRGQQVTLSCSPISGHRSVSWYQQTPGQGLQFLFEYFSETQRNKGNFPGRFSGRQFSNSRSEMNVSTLELGDSALYLCASSSVSTSGRSYNEQFFGPGTRLTVL.

The sequenced part of the CDR3 DNA is TGTGCCAGCAGCCCCCTCTCCCAAGAGACC. This codes for CASSPLSQET. The full CDR3 reads CASSPLSQETQYF. The chain couples TRBV11-1 to TRBJ2-5; D gene uncertain. From the germline J gene comes the end of the CDR3, since the read stops 3 residues before it. Germline assignment: CDR1 SGHAT and CDR2 FQDESV (reference sequence). CDR3 length: 13 amino acids. The V end was cut by 5 bases, the J end by 1 base, with 8 bases between.

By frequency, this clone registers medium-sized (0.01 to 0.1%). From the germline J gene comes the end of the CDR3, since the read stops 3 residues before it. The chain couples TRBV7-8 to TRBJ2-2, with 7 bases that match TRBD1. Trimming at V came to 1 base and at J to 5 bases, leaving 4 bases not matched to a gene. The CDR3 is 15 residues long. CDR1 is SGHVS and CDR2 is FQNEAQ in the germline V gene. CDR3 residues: CASSLEGQPTGELFF. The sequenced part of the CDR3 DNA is TGTGCCAGCAGCTTAGAGGGACAGCCAACCGGGGAG.

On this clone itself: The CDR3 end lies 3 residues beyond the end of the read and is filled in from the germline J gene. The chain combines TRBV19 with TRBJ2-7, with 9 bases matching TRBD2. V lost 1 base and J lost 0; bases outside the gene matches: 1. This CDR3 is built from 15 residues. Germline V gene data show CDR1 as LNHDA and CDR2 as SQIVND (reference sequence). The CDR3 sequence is CASSIGLAVSYEQYF. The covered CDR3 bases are TGTGCCAGTAGTATAGGACTAGCGGTCTCCTACGAG. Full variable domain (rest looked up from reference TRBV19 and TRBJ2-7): DGGITQSPKYLFRKEGQNVTLSCEQNLNHDAMYWYRQDPGQGLRLIYYSQIVNDFQKGDIAEGYSVSREKKESFPLTVTSAQKNPTAFYLCASSIGLAVSYEQYFGPGTRLTVT.

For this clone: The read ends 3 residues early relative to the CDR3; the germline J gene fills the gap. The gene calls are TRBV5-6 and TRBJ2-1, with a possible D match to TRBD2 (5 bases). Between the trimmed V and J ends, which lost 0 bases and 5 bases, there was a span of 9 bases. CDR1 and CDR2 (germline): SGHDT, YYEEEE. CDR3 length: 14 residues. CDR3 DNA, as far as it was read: TGTGCCAGCAGCTTGGGTGTGACTAACAATGAG. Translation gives CASSLGVTNNE. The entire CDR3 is CASSLGVTNNEQFF.

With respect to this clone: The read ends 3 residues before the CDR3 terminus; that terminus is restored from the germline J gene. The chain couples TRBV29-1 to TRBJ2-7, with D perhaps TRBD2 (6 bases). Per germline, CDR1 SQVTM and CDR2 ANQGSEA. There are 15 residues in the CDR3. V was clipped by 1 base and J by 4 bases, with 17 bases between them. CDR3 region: CSVEGLEGATYEQYF. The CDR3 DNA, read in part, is TGCAGCGTTGAAGGACTAGAAGGGGCAACGTACGAG.

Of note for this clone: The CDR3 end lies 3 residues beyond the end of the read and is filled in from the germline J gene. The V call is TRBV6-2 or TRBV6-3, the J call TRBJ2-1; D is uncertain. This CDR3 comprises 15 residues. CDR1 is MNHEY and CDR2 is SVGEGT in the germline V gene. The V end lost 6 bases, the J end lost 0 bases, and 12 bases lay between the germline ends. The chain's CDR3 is CASSQRWSSYNEQFF. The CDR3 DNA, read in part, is TGTGCCAGCAGCCAGCGATGGAGCTCCTACAATGAG.

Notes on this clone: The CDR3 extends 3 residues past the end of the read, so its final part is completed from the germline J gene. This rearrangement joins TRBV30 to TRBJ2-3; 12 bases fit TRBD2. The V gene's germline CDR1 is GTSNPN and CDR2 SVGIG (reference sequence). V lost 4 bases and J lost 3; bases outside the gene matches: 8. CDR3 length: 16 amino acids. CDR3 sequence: CAWTPGLAGSTDTQYF. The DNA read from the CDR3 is TGTGCCTGGACACCTGGACTAGCGGGGAGTACAGATACG.

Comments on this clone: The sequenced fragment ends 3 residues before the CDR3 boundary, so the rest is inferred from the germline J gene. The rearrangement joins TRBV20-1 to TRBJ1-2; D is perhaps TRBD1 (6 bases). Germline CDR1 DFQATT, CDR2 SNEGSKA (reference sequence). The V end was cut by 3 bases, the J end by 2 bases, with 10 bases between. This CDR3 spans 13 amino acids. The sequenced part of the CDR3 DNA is TGCAGTGCTAGCACTCAGGGGAACTATGGC. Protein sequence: CSASTQGNYG. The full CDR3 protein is CSASTQGNYGYTF.

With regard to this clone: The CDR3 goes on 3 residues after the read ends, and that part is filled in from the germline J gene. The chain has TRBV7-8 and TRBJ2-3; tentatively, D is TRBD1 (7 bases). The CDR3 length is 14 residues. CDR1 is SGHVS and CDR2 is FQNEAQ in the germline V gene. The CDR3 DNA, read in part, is TGTGCCAGCAGCCCAGACAGGGAGGTAGAGACG. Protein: CASSPDREVET. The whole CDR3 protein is CASSPDREVETQYF. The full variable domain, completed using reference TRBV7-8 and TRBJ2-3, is GAGVSQSPRYKVAKRGQDVALRCDPISGHVSLFWYQQALGQGPEFLTYFQNEAQLDKSGLPSDRFFAERPEGSVSTLKIQRTQQEDSAVYLCASSPDREVETQYFGPGTRLTVL.

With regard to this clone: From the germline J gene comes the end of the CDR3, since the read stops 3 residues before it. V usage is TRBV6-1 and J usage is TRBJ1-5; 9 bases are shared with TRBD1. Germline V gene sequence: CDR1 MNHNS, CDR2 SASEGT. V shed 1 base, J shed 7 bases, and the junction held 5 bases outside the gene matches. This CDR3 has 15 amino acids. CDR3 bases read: TGTGCCAGCAGTGAAGTGACAGGGGGAAGGCAGCCC. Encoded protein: CASSEVTGGRQP. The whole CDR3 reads CASSEVTGGRQPQHF.

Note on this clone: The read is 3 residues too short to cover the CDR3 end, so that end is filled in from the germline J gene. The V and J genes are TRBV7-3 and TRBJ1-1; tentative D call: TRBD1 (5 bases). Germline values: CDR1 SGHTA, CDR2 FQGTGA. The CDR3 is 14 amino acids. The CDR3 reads CASNRGGIGEQAFF. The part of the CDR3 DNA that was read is TGTGCCAGCAACCGCGGGGGGATAGGCGAACAA.

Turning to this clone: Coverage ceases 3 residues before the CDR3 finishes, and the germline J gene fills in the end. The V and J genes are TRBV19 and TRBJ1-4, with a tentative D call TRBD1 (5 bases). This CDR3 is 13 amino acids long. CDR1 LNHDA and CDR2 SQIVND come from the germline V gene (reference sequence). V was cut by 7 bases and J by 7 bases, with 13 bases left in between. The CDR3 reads CASTRGGSEKLFF. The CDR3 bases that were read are TGTGCCAGTACCCGGGGGGGGAGTGAAAAA. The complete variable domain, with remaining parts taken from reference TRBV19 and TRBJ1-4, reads DGGITQSPKYLFRKEGQNVTLSCEQNLNHDAMYWYRQDPGQGLRLIYYSQIVNDFQKGDIAEGYSVSREKKESFPLTVTSAQKNPTAFYLCASTRGGSEKLFFGSGTQLSVL.